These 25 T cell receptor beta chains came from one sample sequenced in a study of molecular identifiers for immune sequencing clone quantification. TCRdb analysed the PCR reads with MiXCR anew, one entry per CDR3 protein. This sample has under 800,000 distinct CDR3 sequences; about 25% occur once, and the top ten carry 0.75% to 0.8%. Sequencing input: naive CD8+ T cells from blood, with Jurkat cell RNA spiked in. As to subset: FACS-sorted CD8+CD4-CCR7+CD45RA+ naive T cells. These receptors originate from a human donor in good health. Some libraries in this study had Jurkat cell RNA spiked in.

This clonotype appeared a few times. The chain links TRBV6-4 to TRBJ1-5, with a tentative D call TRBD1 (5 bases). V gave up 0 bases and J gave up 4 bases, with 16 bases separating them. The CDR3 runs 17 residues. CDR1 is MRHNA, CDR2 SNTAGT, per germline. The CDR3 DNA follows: TGTGCCAGCAGTGACTCGAGCAGGGCGGAGGATAATCAGCCCCAGCATTTT. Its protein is CASSDSSRAEDNQPQHF.

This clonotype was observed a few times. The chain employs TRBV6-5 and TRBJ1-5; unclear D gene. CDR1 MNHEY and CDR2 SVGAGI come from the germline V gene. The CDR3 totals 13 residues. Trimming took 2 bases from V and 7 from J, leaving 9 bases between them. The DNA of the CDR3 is TGTGCCAGCAGTTACGAAGGCGTGCAGCCCCAGCATTTT. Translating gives CASSYEGVQPQHF.

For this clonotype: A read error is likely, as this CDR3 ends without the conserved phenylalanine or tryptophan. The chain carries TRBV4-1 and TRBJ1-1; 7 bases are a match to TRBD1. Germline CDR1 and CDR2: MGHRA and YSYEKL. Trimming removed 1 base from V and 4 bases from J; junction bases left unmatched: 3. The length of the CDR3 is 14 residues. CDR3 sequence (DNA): TGCGCCAGCAGCCAAGGACAGGGCGCCACTGAAGCTTTCCTT. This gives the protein CASSQGQGATEAFL.

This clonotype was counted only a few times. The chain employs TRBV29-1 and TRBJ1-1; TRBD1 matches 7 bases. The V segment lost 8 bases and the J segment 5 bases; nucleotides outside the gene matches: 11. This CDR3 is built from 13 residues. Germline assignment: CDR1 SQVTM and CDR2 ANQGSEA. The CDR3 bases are TGCAGCTCGGAGACAGGGATGGGGACTGAAGCTTTCTTT. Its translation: CSSETGMGTEAFF. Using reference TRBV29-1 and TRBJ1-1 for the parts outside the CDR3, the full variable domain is SAVISQKPSRDICQRGTSLTIQCQVDSQVTMMFWYRQQPGQSLTLIATANQGSEATYESGFVIDKFPISRPNLTFSTLTVSNMSPEDSSIYLCSSETGMGTEAFFGQGTRLTVV.

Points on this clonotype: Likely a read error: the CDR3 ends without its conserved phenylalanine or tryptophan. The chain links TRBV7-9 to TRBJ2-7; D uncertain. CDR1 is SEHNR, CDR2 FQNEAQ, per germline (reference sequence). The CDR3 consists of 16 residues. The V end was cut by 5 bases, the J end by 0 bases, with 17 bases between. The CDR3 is CASSAETSTSSYEQYS. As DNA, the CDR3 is TGTGCCAGCAGCGCCGAGACAAGCACGAGCTCCTACGAGCAGTACTCC.

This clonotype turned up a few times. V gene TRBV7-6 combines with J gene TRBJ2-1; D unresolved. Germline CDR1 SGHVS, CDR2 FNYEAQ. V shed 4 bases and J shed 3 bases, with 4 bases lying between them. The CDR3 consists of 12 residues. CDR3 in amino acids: CASSSIYNEQFF. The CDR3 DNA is TGTGCCAGCAGCTCTATCTACAATGAGCAGTTCTTC.

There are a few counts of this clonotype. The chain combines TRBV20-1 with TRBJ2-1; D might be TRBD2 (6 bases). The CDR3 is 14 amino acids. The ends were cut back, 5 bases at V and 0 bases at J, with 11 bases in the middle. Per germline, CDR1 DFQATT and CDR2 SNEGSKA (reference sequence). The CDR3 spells CSALGTVSYNEQFF. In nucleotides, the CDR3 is TGCAGTGCTCTGGGGACTGTCTCCTACAATGAGCAGTTCTTC.

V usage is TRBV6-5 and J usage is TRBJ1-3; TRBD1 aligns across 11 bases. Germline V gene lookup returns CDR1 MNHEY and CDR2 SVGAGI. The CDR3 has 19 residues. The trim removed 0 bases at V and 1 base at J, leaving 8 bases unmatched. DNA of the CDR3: TGTGCCAGCAGTTACTCCTATCCCGGGACAGGGGGTTCTGGAAACACCATATATTTT. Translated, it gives CASSYSYPGTGGSGNTIYF.

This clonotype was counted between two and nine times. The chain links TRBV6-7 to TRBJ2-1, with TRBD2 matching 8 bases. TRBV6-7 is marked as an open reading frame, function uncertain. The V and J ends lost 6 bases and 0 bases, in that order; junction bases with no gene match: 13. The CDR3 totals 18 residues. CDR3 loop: CASSRHRTGTSSYNEQFF. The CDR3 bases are TGTGCCAGCAGCCGCCACAGGACCGGGACTAGCTCCTACAATGAGCAGTTCTTC.

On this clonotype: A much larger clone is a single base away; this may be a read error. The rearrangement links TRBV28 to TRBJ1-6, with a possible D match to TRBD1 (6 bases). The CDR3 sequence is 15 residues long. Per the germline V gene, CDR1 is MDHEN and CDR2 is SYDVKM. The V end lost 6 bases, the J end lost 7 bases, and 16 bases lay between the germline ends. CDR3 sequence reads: CASRPYRALNSPLHF. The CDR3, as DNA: TGTGCCAGCAGACCATACAGGGCTTTAAATTCACCCCTCCACTTT.

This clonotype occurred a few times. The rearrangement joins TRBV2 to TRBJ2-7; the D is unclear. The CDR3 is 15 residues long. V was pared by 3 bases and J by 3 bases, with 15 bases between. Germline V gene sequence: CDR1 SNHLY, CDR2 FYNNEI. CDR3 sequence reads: CASSEVSGRDYEQYF. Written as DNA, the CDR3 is TGTGCCAGCAGTGAGGTTTCGGGCAGAGACTACGAGCAGTACTTC.

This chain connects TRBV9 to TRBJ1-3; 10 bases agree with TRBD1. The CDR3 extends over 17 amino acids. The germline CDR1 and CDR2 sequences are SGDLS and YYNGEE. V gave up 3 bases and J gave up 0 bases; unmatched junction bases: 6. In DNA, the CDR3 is TGTGCCAGCAGCGCGGGGACAGGGGTCGGCTCTGGAAACACCATATATTTT. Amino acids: CASSAGTGVGSGNTIYF.

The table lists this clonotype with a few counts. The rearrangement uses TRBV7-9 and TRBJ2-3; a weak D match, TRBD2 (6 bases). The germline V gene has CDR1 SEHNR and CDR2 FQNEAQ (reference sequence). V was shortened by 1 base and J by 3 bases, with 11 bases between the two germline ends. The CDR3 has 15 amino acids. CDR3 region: CASSLDSGRTDTQYF. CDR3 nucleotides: TGTGCCAGCAGCTTAGATTCAGGGAGGACAGATACGCAGTATTTT.

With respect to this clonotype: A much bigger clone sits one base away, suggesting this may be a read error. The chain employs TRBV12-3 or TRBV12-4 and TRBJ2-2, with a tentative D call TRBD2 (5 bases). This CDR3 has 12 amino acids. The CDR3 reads CASTRNTGVLFF. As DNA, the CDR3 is TGTGCCAGCACCCGGAACACCGGGGTGCTGTTTTTT.

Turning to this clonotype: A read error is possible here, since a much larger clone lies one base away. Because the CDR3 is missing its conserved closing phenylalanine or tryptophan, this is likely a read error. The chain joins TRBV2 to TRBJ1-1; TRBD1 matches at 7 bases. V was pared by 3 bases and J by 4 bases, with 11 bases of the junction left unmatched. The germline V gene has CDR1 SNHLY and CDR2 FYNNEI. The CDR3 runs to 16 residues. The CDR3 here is CASSEIIGTVGTEAFY. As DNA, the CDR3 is TGTGCCAGCAGTGAGATAATCGGGACAGTTGGCACTGAAGCTTTCTAT.

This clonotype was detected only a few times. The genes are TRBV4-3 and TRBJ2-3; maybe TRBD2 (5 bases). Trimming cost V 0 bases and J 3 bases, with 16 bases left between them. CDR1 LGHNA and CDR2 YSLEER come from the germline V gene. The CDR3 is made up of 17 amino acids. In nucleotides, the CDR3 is TGCGCCAGCAGCCAAGACCTAGCCTCAATGGGGACAGATACGCAGTATTTT. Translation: CASSQDLASMGTDTQYF.

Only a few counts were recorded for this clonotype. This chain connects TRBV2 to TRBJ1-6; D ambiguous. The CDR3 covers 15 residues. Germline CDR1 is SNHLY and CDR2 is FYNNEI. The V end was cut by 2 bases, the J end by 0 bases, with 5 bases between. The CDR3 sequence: CASSETGSYNSPLHF. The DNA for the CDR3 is TGTGCCAGCAGTGAAACGGGCTCCTATAATTCACCCCTCCACTTT.

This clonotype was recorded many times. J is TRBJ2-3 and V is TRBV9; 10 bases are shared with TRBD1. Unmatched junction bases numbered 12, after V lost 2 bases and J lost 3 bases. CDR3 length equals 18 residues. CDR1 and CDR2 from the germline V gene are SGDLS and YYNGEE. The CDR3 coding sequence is TGTGCCAGCAGCGTCGCCCCCGCCGGGACAGGGGTTACAGATACGCAGTATTTT. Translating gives CASSVAPAGTGVTDTQYF.

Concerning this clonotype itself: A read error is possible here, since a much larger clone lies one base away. CDR3 in DNA: TGTGCCAATCGTACGGCCTACGAGCAGTACTTC. Protein sequence: CANRTAYEQYF. The rearrangement links TRBV27 to TRBJ2-7; D is unclear. Trimming shortened V by 10 bases and J by 2 bases, and 9 bases separated the two germline ends. CDR1 is MNHEY, CDR2 SMNVEV, per germline (reference sequence). The CDR3 consists of 11 residues.

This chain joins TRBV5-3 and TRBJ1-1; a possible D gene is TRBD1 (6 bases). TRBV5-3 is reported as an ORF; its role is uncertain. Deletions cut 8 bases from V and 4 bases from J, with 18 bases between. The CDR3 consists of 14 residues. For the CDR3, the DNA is TGTGCCAGCAGCCCGGGGGGCGCGAGCACTGAAGCTTTCTTT. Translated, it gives CASSPGGASTEAFF.

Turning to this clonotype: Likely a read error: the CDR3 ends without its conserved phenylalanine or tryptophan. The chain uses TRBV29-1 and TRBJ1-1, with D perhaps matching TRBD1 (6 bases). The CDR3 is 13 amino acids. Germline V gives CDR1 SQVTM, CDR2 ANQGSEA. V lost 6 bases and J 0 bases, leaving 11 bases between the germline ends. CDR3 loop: CSVTGTMNTEAFL. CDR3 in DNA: TGCAGCGTCACAGGGACGATGAACACTGAAGCTTTCCTT.

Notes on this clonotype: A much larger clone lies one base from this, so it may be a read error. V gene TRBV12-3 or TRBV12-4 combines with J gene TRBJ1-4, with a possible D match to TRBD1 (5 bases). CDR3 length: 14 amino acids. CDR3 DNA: TGTGCCAGCAGTCCCGGGACGGTGAATGAAAGACTGTTTTTT. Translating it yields CASSPGTVNERLFF.

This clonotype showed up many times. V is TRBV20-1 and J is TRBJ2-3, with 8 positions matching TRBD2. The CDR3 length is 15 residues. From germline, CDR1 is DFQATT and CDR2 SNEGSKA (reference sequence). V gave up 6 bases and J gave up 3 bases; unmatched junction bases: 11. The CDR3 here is CSATWERELTDTQYF. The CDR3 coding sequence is TGCAGTGCCACCTGGGAGCGGGAGCTGACAGATACGCAGTATTTT.

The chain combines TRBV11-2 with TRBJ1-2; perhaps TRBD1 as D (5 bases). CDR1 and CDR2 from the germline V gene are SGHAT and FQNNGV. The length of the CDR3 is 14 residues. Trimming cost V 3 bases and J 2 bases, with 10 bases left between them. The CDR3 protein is CASSFYAGNYGYTF. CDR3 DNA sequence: TGTGCCAGCAGCTTCTACGCAGGGAACTATGGCTACACCTTC. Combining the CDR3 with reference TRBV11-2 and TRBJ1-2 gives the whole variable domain EAGVAQSPRYKIIEKRQSVAFWCNPISGHATLYWYQQILGQGPKLLIQFQNNGVVDDSQLPKDRFSAERLKGVDSTLKIQPAKLEDSAVYLCASSFYAGNYGYTFGSGTRLTVV.

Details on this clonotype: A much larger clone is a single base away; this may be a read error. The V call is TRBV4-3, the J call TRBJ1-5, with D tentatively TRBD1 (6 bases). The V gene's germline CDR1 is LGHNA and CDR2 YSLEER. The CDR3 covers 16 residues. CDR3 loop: CASSQELQGYNQPQQF. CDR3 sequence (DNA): TGCGCCAGCAGCCAAGAACTACAGGGATACAATCAGCCCCAGCAGTTT.